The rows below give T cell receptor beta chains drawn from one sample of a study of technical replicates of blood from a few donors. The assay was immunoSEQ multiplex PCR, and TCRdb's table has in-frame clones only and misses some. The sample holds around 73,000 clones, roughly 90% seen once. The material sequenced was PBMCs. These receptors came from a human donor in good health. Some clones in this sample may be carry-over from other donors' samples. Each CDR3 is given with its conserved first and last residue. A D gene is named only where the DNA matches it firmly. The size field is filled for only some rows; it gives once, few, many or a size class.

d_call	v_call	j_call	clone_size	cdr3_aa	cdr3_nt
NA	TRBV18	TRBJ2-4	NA	CASSPGHLELAKNIQYF	TGTGCCAGCTCACCGGGACATTTAGAGCTAGCCAAAAACATTCAGTACTTC
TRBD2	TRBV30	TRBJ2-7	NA	CAWNYVAGAEQYF	TGTGCCTGGAATTATGTAGCGGGAGCGGAACAGTACTTC
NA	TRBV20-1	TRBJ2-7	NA	CSALRVGEQYF	TGCAGTGCTCTGAGGGTGGGTGAGCAGTACTTC
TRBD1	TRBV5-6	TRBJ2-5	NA	CASSFSGTGSQETQYF	TGTGCCAGCAGCTTCTCCGGGACAGGGAGCCAAGAGACCCAGTACTTC
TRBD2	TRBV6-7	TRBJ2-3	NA	CASTGLAGGPADTQYF	TGTGCCAGCACCGGACTAGCGGGAGGGCCCGCAGATACGCAGTATTTT
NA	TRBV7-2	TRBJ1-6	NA	CASSLTGGLRSPLHF	TGTGCCAGCAGCTTAACCGGGGGACTTAGGTCACCCCTCCACTTT
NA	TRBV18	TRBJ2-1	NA	CASSISTGSEQFF	TGTGCCAGCTCAATCTCTACAGGGTCCGAGCAGTTCTTC
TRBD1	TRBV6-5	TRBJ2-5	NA	CASSYGTGIRETQYF	TGTGCCAGCAGTTACGGGACAGGGATTCGGGAGACCCAGTACTTC
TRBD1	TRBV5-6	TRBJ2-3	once	CASSPGQGGTDTQYF	TGTGCCAGCAGCCCCGGACAGGGCGGCACAGATACGCAGTATTTT
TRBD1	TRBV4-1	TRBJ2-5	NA	CASSQERGHETQYF	TGCGCCAGCAGCCAAGAGAGGGGGCACGAGACCCAGTACTTC
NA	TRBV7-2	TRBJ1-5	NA	CASSQTGYQPQHF	TGTGCCAGCAGCCAAACAGGGTACCAGCCCCAGCATTTT
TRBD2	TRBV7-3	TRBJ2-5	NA	CASSLGTSESETQYF	TGTGCCAGCAGCTTAGGGACTAGCGAGTCTGAGACCCAGTACTTC
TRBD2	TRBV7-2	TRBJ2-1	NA	CASSGGTSGELWNEQFF	TGTGCCAGCAGCGGGGGGACTAGCGGGGAGCTATGGAATGAGCAGTTCTTC
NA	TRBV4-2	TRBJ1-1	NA	CASSQEVGGAVGAFF	TGTGCCAGCAGCCAAGAGGTAGGGGGGGCCGTGGGAGCTTTCTTT
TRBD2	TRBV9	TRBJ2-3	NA	CASSVWTSGGATDTQYF	TGTGCCAGCAGCGTCTGGACTAGCGGGGGGGCAACAGATACGCAGTATTTT
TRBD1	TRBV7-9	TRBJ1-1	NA	CASSPDRRNTEAFF	TGTGCCAGCAGCCCGGACAGGCGGAACACTGAAGCTTTCTTT
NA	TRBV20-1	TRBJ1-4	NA	CSARHNEKLFF	TGCAGTGCCAGGCATAATGAAAAACTGTTTTTT
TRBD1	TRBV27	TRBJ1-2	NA	CASSSRGRPYGYTF	TGTGCCAGCAGTAGCAGGGGGCGACCATATGGCTACACCTTC
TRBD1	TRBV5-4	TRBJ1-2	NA	CASSGTGWYGYTF	TGTGCCAGCAGCGGGACAGGGTGGTATGGCTACACCTTC
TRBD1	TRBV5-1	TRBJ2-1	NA	CASSLTDRGHGNEQFF	TGCGCCAGCAGCCTGACGGACAGGGGGCATGGCAATGAGCAGTTCTTC
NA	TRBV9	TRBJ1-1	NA	CASSVEGAGGAFF	TGTGCCAGCAGCGTAGAAGGGGCCGGGGGAGCTTTCTTT
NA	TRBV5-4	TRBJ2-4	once	CASSQGGAGQNIQYF	TGTGCCAGCAGCCAAGGGGGGGCGGGGCAAAACATTCAGTACTTC
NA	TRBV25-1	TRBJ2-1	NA	CASSELGREYNEQFF	TGTGCCAGCAGTGAATTGGGGCGGGAATACAATGAGCAGTTCTTC
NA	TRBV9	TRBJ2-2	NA	CASSLETGNTGELFF	TGTGCCAGCAGCCTGGAGACAGGGAACACCGGGGAGCTGTTTTTT
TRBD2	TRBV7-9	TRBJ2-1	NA	CASSLATASGSSEQFF	TGTGCCAGCAGCTTAGCGACGGCTAGCGGGAGCTCTGAGCAGTTCTTC
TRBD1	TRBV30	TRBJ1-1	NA	CARRGPTEAFF	TGTGCCAGGAGGGGGCCCACTGAAGCTTTCTTT
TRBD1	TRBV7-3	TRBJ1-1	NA	CASSSTTGMNTEAFF	TGTGCCAGCAGCTCGACGACAGGGATGAACACTGAAGCTTTCTTT
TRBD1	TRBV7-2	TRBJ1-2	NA	CASSLTGDDGYTF	TGTGCCAGCAGCTTAACAGGGGACGATGGCTACACCTTC
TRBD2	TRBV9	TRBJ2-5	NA	CASSAGTSVETQYF	TGTGCCAGCAGCGCGGGGACTAGCGTTGAGACCCAGTACTTC
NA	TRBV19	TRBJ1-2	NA	CASSTTANYGYTF	TGTGCCAGTAGTACAACAGCTAACTATGGCTACACCTTC
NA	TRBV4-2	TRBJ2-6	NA	CASSQDEVAGANVLTF	TGTGCCAGCAGCCAAGACGAAGTAGCCGGGGCCAACGTCCTGACTTTC
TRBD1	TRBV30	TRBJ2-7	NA	CAWSWDSSYEQYF	TGTGCCTGGAGTTGGGACAGCTCCTACGAGCAGTACTTC
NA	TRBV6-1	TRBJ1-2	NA	CASGGRAGRGDTF	TGTGCCAGCGGCGGGCGGGCGGGTCGCGGGGACACCTTC
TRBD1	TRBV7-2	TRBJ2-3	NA	CASRDRGSTDTQYF	TGTGCCAGCAGGGACAGGGGAAGCACAGATACGCAGTATTTT
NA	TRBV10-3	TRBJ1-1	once	CAISERQDTEAFF	TGTGCCATCAGTGAGCGACAGGACACTGAAGCTTTCTTT
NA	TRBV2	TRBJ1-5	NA	CASSGGWTAYQPQHF	TGTGCCAGCAGTGGGGGTTGGACAGCGTATCAGCCCCAGCATTTT
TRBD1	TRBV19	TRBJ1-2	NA	CASSPRTGSANYGYTF	TGTGCCAGTAGTCCTCGGACAGGCTCGGCCAACTATGGCTACACCTTC
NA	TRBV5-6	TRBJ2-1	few	CASSLPGHNTNEQFF	TGTGCCAGCAGCTTGCCGGGACACAACACGAATGAGCAGTTCTTC
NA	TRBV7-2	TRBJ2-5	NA	CASSLDSPPGTQYF	TGTGCCAGCAGCTTAGACTCCCCTCCGGGGACCCAGTACTTC
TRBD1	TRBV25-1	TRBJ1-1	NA	CASSGSRGQRAFF	TGTGCCAGCAGTGGGTCGAGGGGGCAGAGAGCTTTCTTT
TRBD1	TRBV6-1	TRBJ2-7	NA	CASSEGWDRDSGQYF	TGTGCCAGCAGTGAAGGTTGGGACAGGGATTCCGGGCAGTACTTC
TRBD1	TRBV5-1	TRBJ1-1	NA	CASSLGGTGGGIRNTEAFF	TGCGCCAGCAGCTTGGGGGGGACAGGGGGCGGTATACGGAACACTGAAGCTTTCTTT
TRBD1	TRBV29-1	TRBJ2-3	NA	CSVDRTGATDTQYF	TGCAGCGTTGACCGGACAGGGGCGACAGATACGCAGTATTTT
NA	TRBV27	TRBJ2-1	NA	CASSSLSSYNEQFF	TGTGCCAGCAGTTCACTGAGCTCCTACAATGAGCAGTTCTTC
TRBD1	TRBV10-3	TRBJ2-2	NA	CANSRGSGELFF	TGTGCCAACAGCAGGGGGTCCGGGGAGCTGTTTTTT
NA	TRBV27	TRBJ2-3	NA	CASTPYGGRGTDTQYF	TGTGCCAGCACCCCTTACGGGGGGCGTGGCACAGATACGCAGTATTTT
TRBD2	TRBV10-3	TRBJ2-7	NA	CAISESRGAPYEQYF	TGTGCCATCAGTGAGTCGCGGGGGGCGCCCTACGAGCAGTACTTC
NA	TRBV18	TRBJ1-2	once	CASSPASGGTNYGYTF	TGTGCCAGCTCACCCGCTTCTGGGGGGACTAACTATGGCTACACCTTC
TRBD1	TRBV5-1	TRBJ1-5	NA	CASSPRTGQQPQHF	TGCGCCAGCAGCCCCCGGACAGGGCAACAGCCCCAGCATTTT
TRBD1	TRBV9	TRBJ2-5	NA	CASSTVTGGKETQYF	TGTGCCAGCAGCACGGTGACAGGGGGCAAGGAGACCCAGTACTTC
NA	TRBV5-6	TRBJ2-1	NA	CASSLRRNYNEQFF	TGTGCCAGCAGCTTGAGGAGGAACTACAATGAGCAGTTCTTC
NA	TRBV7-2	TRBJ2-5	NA	CASSRESGTQYF	TGTGCCAGCAGCCGGGAATCAGGGACCCAGTACTTC
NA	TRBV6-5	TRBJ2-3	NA	CASSHKVPSDTQYF	TGTGCCAGCAGCCACAAAGTTCCATCGGATACGCAGTATTTT
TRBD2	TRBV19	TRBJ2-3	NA	CASSIPLARTDTQYF	TGTGCCAGTAGTATACCACTAGCGCGCACAGATACGCAGTATTTT
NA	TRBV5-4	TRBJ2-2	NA	CASSLRTDIAGELFF	TGTGCCAGCAGCTTGCGTACAGACATTGCCGGGGAGCTGTTTTTT
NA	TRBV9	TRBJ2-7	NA	CASSVGAGNSYEQYF	TGTGCCAGCAGCGTAGGGGCTGGTAATTCCTACGAGCAGTACTTC
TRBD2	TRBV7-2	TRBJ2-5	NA	CASSRGLERETQYF	TGTGCCAGCAGCCGCGGACTAGAACGGGAGACCCAGTACTTC
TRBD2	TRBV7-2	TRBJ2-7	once	CASRTAGFYEQYF	TGTGCCAGCAGGACAGCGGGATTCTACGAGCAGTACTTC
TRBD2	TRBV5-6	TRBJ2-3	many	CASSLSGRERTDTQYF	TGTGCCAGCAGCTTGAGTGGGAGGGAGCGCACAGATACGCAGTATTTT
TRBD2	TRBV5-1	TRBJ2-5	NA	CASSSGGGDQETQYF	TGCGCCAGCAGCTCTGGCGGGGGGGACCAAGAGACCCAGTACTTC